This entry is about one T cell receptor beta chain. Its cognate antigen is unknown. Described treatment: 15 to 20 received Ad26.COV2.S at low or high dose, single or two shots; five or six received placebo; per-sample allocation not given. Samples were taken on day 63 after the first vaccine or placebo injection. Cohort 1b enrolled adults aged 18-55 years in Boston. An Ad26 vector expressing Wuhan-strain SARS-CoV-2 spike served as the vaccine. Sequenced by immunoSEQ multiplex PCR; TCRdb stores in-frame clones only, minus some. Of around 500,000 clones listed, 89% are singletons. Germline lookup yields CDR1 MNHEY and CDR2 SMNVEV (reference sequence). V lost 6 bases to trimming and J lost 6 bases; unmatched junction nucleotides: 6. The CDR3 is 14 amino acids. This record comes from a study of Ad26.COV2.S vaccination and SARS-CoV-2 variants. About the research overall: Once or twice, 56 days apart, Ad26.COV2.S was delivered intramuscularly.

Study observations and caveats: Non-spike TCR breadth was similar in vaccine and placebo recipients.

The TCR comes from a person between 18 and 65 years old who received the Ad26.COV2.S COVID-19 vaccine or a placebo. The sequenced sample was peripheral blood, obtained in a trial of Ad26.COV2.S vaccine versus placebo. V gene TRBV27 combines with J gene TRBJ2-1; 9 nucleotides match TRBD2. CDR3 sequence: CASRRGGASNEQFF. CDR3 DNA sequence: TGTGCCAGCAGACGCGGGGGGGCCAGCAATGAGCAGTTCTTC.